This TCR beta chain comes out of a study of T cells in Graves' hyperthyroidism and ophthalmopathy. Notes on the study in general: Also found in blood were most expanded thyroid clonotypes above 0.001.

Germline V gene data show CDR1 as LGHNA and CDR2 as YNFKEQ. CDR3 length: 13 amino acids. Trimming pared 4 bases from V and 5 bases from J, leaving 8 bases between. The hyperthyroidism was newly diagnosed and had lasted under 2 months; the patients were aged 18 to 65. The PBMCs had their origin in about 9.7 ml of fresh peripheral blood. Amplification of TCR beta CDR3 regions was performed using RNA transcripts as template. The TCR CDR3 first-round RT-PCR relied on the HTBI primer set. TCRdb processed the multiplex PCR reads anew with MiXCR; each CDR3 protein has one entry. The sample records about 290,000 distinct CDR3 sequences, roughly 13% being singletons. Many counts were recorded for this clonotype. Its target is unknown.

Source material: blood. This clonotype was sampled from a woman aged 40 to 50 with Graves' hyperthyroidism. The chain recombines TRBV4-2 with TRBJ2-2, with D unclear. CDR3 protein: CASSRASTGELFF. The CDR3 nucleotides read TGTGCCAGCAGCCGCGCCTCGACCGGGGAGCTGTTTTTT.